This entry features one T cell receptor (beta chain) sequence. Clones were read by immunoSEQ multiplex PCR, and TCRdb kept only the in-frame ones, dropping some. The sample has around 220,000 clones, 82% seen once. The data were taken from a study of blood T cell repertoires in COVID-19. The CDR3 has 14 residues. In germline, CDR1 is SGHDN, CDR2 FVKESK. The V and J ends lost 0 bases and 4 bases respectively, with 9 bases between them. This receptor was obtained from a woman of 80 years or more with active or convalescent COVID-19. The chain carries TRBV14 and TRBJ1-2, with D hard to call. Sequencing was performed on peripheral blood. CDR3 nucleotide sequence: TGTGCCAGCAGCCAAGATTTGGGCTTCTATGGCTACACCTTC. Protein product: CASSQDLGFYGYTF. Combining the CDR3 with reference TRBV14 and TRBJ1-2 gives the whole variable domain EAGVTQFPSHSVIEKGQTVTLRCDPISGHDNLYWYRRVMGKEIKFLLHFVKESKQDESGMPNNRFLAERTGGTYSTLKVQPAELEDSGVYFCASSQDLGFYGYTFGSGTRLTVV.